The subject of this entry is one T cell receptor (beta chain). This sample is drawn from a study of T cell responses to AZD1222 COVID-19 vaccine. Repertoires were generated with immunoSEQ multiplex PCR, while TCRdb's copy carries only in-frame clones and drops some. The sample lists 150,000 to 200,000 clones, 88% seen once, with 11% in the top ten. The CDR3 spans 15 residues. Germline lookup yields CDR1 LNHDA and CDR2 SQIVND (reference sequence). V trimming: 3 bases; J trimming: 4 bases; junction bases outside the gene matches: 6. The gene calls are TRBV19 and TRBJ1-3; TRBD1 aligns across 7 bases. The TCR sequence derives from an adult who received the AZD1222 COVID-19 vaccine. Sequences were derived from peripheral blood, sampled 28 days after the second AZD1222 dose. CDR3 protein: CASSMTRDSGNTIYF. CDR3 bases: TGTGCCAGTAGTATGACTCGGGACAGCGGAAACACCATATATTTT.